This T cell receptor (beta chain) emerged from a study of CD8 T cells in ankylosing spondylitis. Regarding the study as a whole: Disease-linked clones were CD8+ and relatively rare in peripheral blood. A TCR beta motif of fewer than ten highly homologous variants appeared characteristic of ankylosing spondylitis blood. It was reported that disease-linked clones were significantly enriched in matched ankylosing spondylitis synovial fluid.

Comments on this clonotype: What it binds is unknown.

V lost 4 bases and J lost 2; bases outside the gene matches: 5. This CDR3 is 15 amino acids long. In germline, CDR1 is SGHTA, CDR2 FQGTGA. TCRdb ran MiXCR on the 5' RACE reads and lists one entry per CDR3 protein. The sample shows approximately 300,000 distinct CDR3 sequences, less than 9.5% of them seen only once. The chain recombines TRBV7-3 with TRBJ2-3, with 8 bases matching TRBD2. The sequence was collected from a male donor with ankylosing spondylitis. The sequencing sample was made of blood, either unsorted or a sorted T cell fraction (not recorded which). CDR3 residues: CASSSAGDYTDTQYF. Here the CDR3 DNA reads TGTGCCAGCAGCTCAGCGGGAGACTACACAGATACGCAGTATTTT.